This is a list of T cell receptor beta chains from one sample in a study of T cell responses to AZD1222 COVID-19 vaccine. Measured with immunoSEQ multiplex PCR; TCRdb has only the in-frame clones, and not every one. Among roughly 120,000 clones listed, about 86% were seen once. The sequencing used peripheral blood, collected on day 0 of AZD1222 vaccination. These receptors came from an adult in good health. Each CDR3 is given with its conserved first and last residue. Fields, in order: V gene, J gene, D gene, clone size, CDR3 DNA, CDR3 protein. A D gene is named only where the DNA matches it firmly. Clone size is shown for a subset of rows, as once, few, many or a class of expanded clone.

>TRBV7-2|TRBJ1-2|-|-
TGTGCCAGCAGCTTACGATCGCAGACCGCCGCGGACTATGGCTACACCTTC
CASSLRSQTAADYGYTF
>TRBV28|TRBJ2-1|TRBD2|few
TGTGCCAGCAGTTCGACCATAGGGACTAGCGCTAGCTCCTACAATGAGCAGTTCTTC
CASSSTIGTSASSYNEQFF
>TRBV6-1|TRBJ1-1|-|-
TGTGCCAGCAGTGAAAAGCAGAACACTGAAGCTTTCTTT
CASSEKQNTEAFF
>TRBV5-6|TRBJ1-3|-|once
TGTGCCAGCAGTCCGATTGGGACGGGGACTCGTGGAAACACCATATATTTT
CASSPIGTGTRGNTIYF
>TRBV23-1|TRBJ1-1|-|-
TGCGCCAGCAGTCAATCAGGGGGGCAGAACACTGAAGCTTTCTTT
CASSQSGGQNTEAFF
>TRBV5-4|TRBJ1-3|-|-
TGTGCCAGCAGCCGCGGGGGGGCTGGAAACACCATATATTTT
CASSRGGAGNTIYF
>TRBV9|TRBJ2-3|TRBD2|once
TGTGCCAGCAGCCCCAACGGGGGGAACACGGATACGCAGTATTTT
CASSPNGGNTDTQYF
>TRBV5-1|TRBJ1-1|-|-
TGCGCCAGCAGCCCGGGGAGGGTAGCTGAAGCTTTCTTT
CASSPGRVAEAFF
>TRBV11-2|TRBJ1-1|-|-
TGTGCCAGCAGCTTGGGGGGGGCGACTGAAGCTTTCTTT
CASSLGGATEAFF
>TRBV6-5|TRBJ2-7|TRBD1|-
TGTGCCAGCAGTTACGCGGGACAGGGTGGCGAGCAGTACTTC
CASSYAGQGGEQYF
>TRBV6-5|TRBJ1-2|-|-
TGTGCCAGCAGTTACTCGAGATCATTTAACTATGGCTACACCTTC
CASSYSRSFNYGYTF
>TRBV7-9|TRBJ1-4|TRBD1|few
TGTGCCAGCAGCCCCGGACAGGGGGCGTATAATGAAAAACTGTTTTTT
CASSPGQGAYNEKLFF
>TRBV6-6|TRBJ1-4|-|-
TGTGCCAGCAGTTTCGACGGCGTTGAAAAACTGTTTTTT
CASSFDGVEKLFF
>TRBV3-1/TRBV3-2|TRBJ1-5|-|-
TGTGCCAGCAGCCAAGTTGGTGACCAGCCCCAGCATTTT
CASSQVGDQPQHF
>TRBV4-2|TRBJ2-4|TRBD2|-
TGTGCCAGCAGCCAGATACTAGCGGGGGTAGCCAAAAACATTCAGTACTTC
CASSQILAGVAKNIQYF
>TRBV29-1|TRBJ1-4|-|-
TGCAGCGTTGATGGGGGTGAAAAACTGTTTTTT
CSVDGGEKLFF
>TRBV7-2|TRBJ2-1|-|-
TGTGCCAGCAGCTTGTTGGGGCTAGGTTTCAATGAGCAGTTCTTC
CASSLLGLGFNEQFF
>TRBV3-1/TRBV3-2|TRBJ1-1|-|many
TGTGCCAGCAGCCAAGGGCCAAACCGGGGAAACACTGAAGCTTTCTTT
CASSQGPNRGNTEAFF
>TRBV15|TRBJ1-1|-|few
TGTGCCACCAGCACCAGGGAGGCCCACAAAGGGGCTTTCTTT
CATSTREAHKGAFF
>TRBV6-5|TRBJ1-5|-|-
TGTGCCAGCAGTTACCGTAGCAATCAGCCCCAGCATTTT
CASSYRSNQPQHF